These 16 T cell receptor beta chains came from one sample sequenced in a study of blood T cell repertoires in COVID-19. Only in-frame clones appear in the TCRdb table, and some are missing; sequencing was by immunoSEQ multiplex PCR. Here the sample spans 150,000 to 200,000 clones, around 76% being singletons. The sequenced sample was PBMCs or T cells enriched from blood (not recorded which). The receptors originated from a woman between 45 and 65 years old with acute COVID-19.

The chain recombines TRBV6-2 or TRBV6-3 with TRBJ2-7; D is ambiguous. V lost 4 bases, J lost 0 bases, and 10 bases lay in between. The CDR3 has 14 residues. Germline V gene data show CDR1 as MNHEY and CDR2 as SVGEGT. The CDR3 is CASSSALDSYEQYV. CDR3 in DNA: TGTGCCAGCAGTTCTGCCCTAGACTCCTACGAGCAGTACGTC.

This clone was counted only a few times. The rearrangement joins TRBV2 to TRBJ1-5; D gene unclear. This CDR3 comprises 12 residues. The germline V gene encodes CDR1 SNHLY and CDR2 FYNNEI. V was trimmed by 6 bases and J by 8 bases, leaving 11 bases between them. The CDR3 loop is CASSLPVKPQHF. In nucleotides, the CDR3 is TGTGCCAGCAGCCTTCCGGTCAAGCCCCAGCATTTT.

The J gene is TRBJ2-6, the V gene TRBV7-6; D remains ambiguous. The V gene's germline CDR1 is SGHVS and CDR2 FNYEAQ. This CDR3 spans 16 amino acids. Deletions cut 1 base from V and 1 base from J, with 8 bases between. The CDR3 DNA is TGTGCCAGCAGCTTAGAGTCACTATCTGGGGCCAACGTCCTGACTTTC. Its translation is CASSLESLSGANVLTF.

This rearrangement joins TRBV5-1 to TRBJ1-1, with D unresolved. Trimming stripped 4 bases from V and 1 base from J, with 8 bases between. This CDR3 spans 13 amino acids. Germline V gene data show CDR1 as SGHRS and CDR2 as YFSETQ. This CDR3 reads CASSPTGNTEAFF. In nucleotides, the CDR3 is TGCGCCAGCAGCCCAACGGGGAACACTGAAGCTTTCTTT.

This sequence joins TRBV5-6 and TRBJ1-3; 7 bases agree with TRBD1. Germline V CDR1 and CDR2: SGHDT, YYEEEE. The junction had 3 bases not matched to a gene; V was cut back by 4 bases and J by 2 bases. There are 14 residues in the CDR3. The CDR3 bases are TGTGCCAGCAGCCAGGGGGTTCCTGGAAACACCATATATTTT. It yields the protein CASSQGVPGNTIYF.

The rearrangement links TRBV6-5 to TRBJ2-1, with a tentative D call TRBD2 (5 bases). Trimming removed 6 bases from V and 9 bases from J, with 15 bases in between. The CDR3 is 13 residues long. Looked up from germline, CDR1 is MNHEY and CDR2 is SVGAGI. DNA of the CDR3: TGTGCCAGCAGGCTAGCCCCTGAAGGTGAGCAGTTCTTC. This translates into CASRLAPEGEQFF.

The rearrangement uses TRBV5-6 and TRBJ2-5; D possibly corresponds to TRBD2 (6 bases). Trimming stripped 5 bases from V and 5 bases from J, with 22 bases between. The CDR3 totals 16 residues. Germline CDR1 and CDR2: SGHDT and YYEEEE. CDR3 region: CASSLLSGRPLETQYF. The CDR3 DNA sequence: TGTGCCAGCAGTTTACTTTCGGGGAGGCCGCTGGAGACCCAGTACTTC.

The gene calls are TRBV11-2 and TRBJ1-3; 10 nucleotides agree with TRBD1. This CDR3 has 15 amino acids. The germline V gene has CDR1 SGHAT and CDR2 FQNNGV. The ends lost 5 bases at V and 11 bases at J; junction bases unmatched: 12. As DNA, the CDR3 is TGTGCCAGCAGCCACGGACAGGGGGTGGAGTACCCCATATATTTT. Translated, it gives CASSHGQGVEYPIYF.

A single count supports this clone. This chain uses TRBV29-1 with TRBJ1-4; no firm D call. This CDR3 region has 14 residues. V lost 7 bases, J lost 2 bases, and 14 bases lay in between. Germline CDR1 SQVTM, CDR2 ANQGSEA. The CDR3 protein is CSAASVATNEKLFF. The CDR3 DNA is TGCAGCGCCGCTTCCGTAGCTACTAATGAAAAACTGTTTTTT.

The rearrangement joins TRBV6-1 to TRBJ2-7; 7 nucleotides agree with TRBD1. Trimming removed 6 bases from V and 2 bases from J; junction bases left unmatched: 7. The germline V gene encodes CDR1 MNHNS and CDR2 SASEGT. The CDR3 spans 14 residues. The CDR3 protein is CASRRGQGAYEQYV. CDR3 bases: TGTGCCAGCAGGAGGGGGCAGGGGGCCTACGAGCAGTACGTC.

This chain connects TRBV10-3 to TRBJ2-3; D is perhaps TRBD1 (6 bases). Germline lookup yields CDR1 ENHRY and CDR2 SYGVKD. Trimming removed 0 bases from V and 4 bases from J, with 14 bases in between. The length of the CDR3 is 16 residues. The CDR3 here is CAISESRSQGADTQYF. The CDR3, as DNA: TGTGCCATCAGTGAGTCGAGATCACAGGGTGCAGATACGCAGTATTTT.

This clone turned up a few times. The chain couples TRBV20-1 to TRBJ1-2; TRBD1 aligns across 7 bases. Germline CDR1 and CDR2: DFQATT and SNEGSKA (reference sequence). The J segment lost 3 bases and the V segment lost 3 bases, leaving 7 bases of the junction unmatched. The CDR3 extends over 14 amino acids. CDR3 in amino acids: CSASPTGLDYGYTF. The DNA of the CDR3 is TGCAGTGCTAGTCCGACAGGGCTTGACTATGGCTACACCTTC.

The rearrangement uses TRBV4-1 and TRBJ2-3; 13 nucleotides align to TRBD2. The CDR3 spans 17 residues. The V and J ends lost 3 bases and 3 bases, in that order; junction bases with no gene match: 6. The germline V gene has CDR1 MGHRA and CDR2 YSYEKL. CDR3 amino acids: CASSQEPGLAGTDTQYF. For the CDR3, the DNA is TGCGCCAGCAGCCAGGAGCCGGGACTAGCGGGGACAGATACGCAGTATTTT.

The count of this clone is one. The rearrangement links TRBV27 to TRBJ2-7; 7 bases fit TRBD2. CDR1 and CDR2 from the germline V gene are MNHEY and SMNVEV (reference sequence). This CDR3 has 13 amino acids. The junction had 5 bases not matched to a gene; V was cut back by 5 bases and J by 4 bases. DNA of the CDR3: TGTGCCAGCAGTCGGTGGGGGGGATACGAGCAGTACGTC. Its translation is CASSRWGGYEQYV.

The V and J genes are TRBV4-3 and TRBJ1-1, with a possible D match to TRBD1 (5 bases). CDR1 LGHNA and CDR2 YSLEER come from the germline V gene. This CDR3 has 17 amino acids. V lost 0 bases to trimming and J lost 1 base, with 15 bases between them. The CDR3 loop is CASSQDDKTAWNTEAFF. As DNA, the CDR3 is TGCGCCAGCAGCCAAGATGACAAGACAGCCTGGAACACTGAAGCTTTCTTT.

The CDR3 coding sequence is TGTGCCAGCAGTCGCGCATCAGGGGTTCCCACAGATACGCAGTATTTT. Protein: CASSRASGVPTDTQYF. The gene calls are TRBV28 and TRBJ2-3; a possible D gene is TRBD1 (6 bases). The CDR3 spans 16 residues. CDR1 and CDR2 from the germline V gene are MDHEN and SYDVKM. The germline V and J ends were trimmed by 5 bases and 2 bases, with 17 bases remaining between them. Filled out from reference TRBV28 and TRBJ2-3, the complete variable domain reads DVKVTQSSRYLVKRTGEKVFLECVQDMDHENMFWYRQDPGLGLRLIYFSYDVKMKEKGDIPEGYSVSREKKERFSLILESASTNQTSMYLCASSRASGVPTDTQYFGPGTRLTVL.